This T cell receptor (beta chain) comes out of a study of cytomegalovirus exposure and HLA in healthy donors. Regarding the study as a whole: Researchers catalogued some 160 TCR beta chains as cytomegalovirus-associated. Among CMV-associated TCR beta chains, most appeared HLA-restricted in a later analysis.

Worth noting for this clone: The antigen is undetermined.

Amplification used 60 Vbeta primers and 13 Jbeta primers. Generated by immunoSEQ multiplex PCR, the TCRdb table keeps only in-frame clones and is missing some. This sample yields about 230,000 clones, of which 80% to 90% are seen a single time; 0.24% belongs to the top ten. Nominal health characterized the donors when sampled, though unrecorded immune exposures were likely. The CDR3 runs to 14 residues. Germline loops: CDR1 SEHNR, CDR2 FQNEAQ (reference sequence). Trimming shortened V by 3 bases and J by 6 bases, and 9 bases separated the two germline ends. This chain links TRBV7-9 with TRBJ1-6; no definite D call. Input material: PBMCs. This receptor was identified in a girl aged 2 to 9 in good health and CMV-seronegative. The CDR3 DNA reads as TGTGCCAGCAGCTTGAGGCAGACTAATTCACCCCTCCACTTT. It specifies CASSLRQTNSPLHF.